The clone carrying this T cell receptor beta chain was seen more than once but under ten times. This specimen belongs to a study of CD8+ T cells in alopecia areata. Extracted from the samples, RNA was reverse transcribed into cDNA to serve as the sequencing template. Assay: immunoSEQ multiplex PCR; the TCRdb copy retains only in-frame clones and omits some. The profile shows hundreds of thousands of clones, 57% of them singletons. The CDR3 is made up of 14 amino acids. Trimming stripped 2 bases from V and 8 bases from J, with 15 bases between. The germline V gene encodes CDR1 SNHLY and CDR2 FYNNEI. The clonotype originates from a human donor with alopecia areata. This sample comprised CD4+ T cells sorted from blood, obtained at week 0. The chain combines TRBV2 with TRBJ1-2; D is possibly TRBD1 (5 bases). This CDR3 reads CASSEYHGTEGYTF. The CDR3 nucleotides read TGTGCCAGCAGTGAATACCATGGGACGGAGGGCTACACCTTC.